Only a few counts were recorded for the clone carrying this T cell receptor beta chain. The antigen is not known. The data belong to a study of CD4 T cells in relation to SARS-CoV-2 and coronaviruses. As for the study in general: The negative reference was HIV-1 Nef peptide pool or peptide-free culture. The study's findings and limits: In around 63% of donors, memory CD4+ clonotypes crossrecognized SARS-CoV-2 and at least one common cold coronavirus spike.

Before the COVID-19 pandemic, during about 2010-2019, CD4+ T cells were taken from unexposed donors. CD4+ T cells were isolated from the cells after 10 days of culture. Unexposed-donor CD4+ T cells were probed with SARS-CoV-2 S/N and four cold-coronavirus spikes, cells permitting. Libraries were prepared by immunoSEQ multiplex PCR; TCRdb keeps only in-frame clonotypes and omits some of them. The repertoire holds about 26,000 clones, with roughly four fifths as singletons. The receptor comes from a human donor in good health. Source material: CD4+ T cells from PBMCs, cultured in vitro.

In DNA form, the CDR3 reads TGTGCCAGCAGTGAAGCGCTTCAAGGAGGGGCAGGCTACACCTTC. As protein: CASSEALQGGAGYTF. The J gene is TRBJ1-2, the V gene TRBV2; tentatively, D is TRBD1 (5 bases). V was shortened by 0 bases and J by 8 bases, with 16 bases between the two germline ends. The CDR3 is 15 residues long. The germline CDR1 and CDR2 sequences are SNHLY and FYNNEI.